Listed here is a single T cell receptor beta chain. The V and J ends lost 4 bases and 5 bases, in that order; junction bases with no gene match: 8. Germline V lookup: CDR1 LGHNA, CDR2 YNFKEQ. The length of the CDR3 is 15 residues. Random hexamers were used to reverse transcribe the RNA input (roughly 0.5 to 1 ug). TCRdb independently ran MiXCR on the immunoSEQ multiplex PCR reads; one entry per CDR3 protein. The repertoire holds 400,000 or so distinct CDR3 sequences, with approximately 89% as singletons. This entry comes from a study of CD8 T cells in Susac syndrome. The sequence derives from a human donor with multiple sclerosis. The rearrangement uses TRBV4-2 and TRBJ2-5; 9 bases align to TRBD1. Material for sequencing was CD8+ T cells from PBMCs. CDR3 loop: CASSPEQGARETQYF. In DNA, the CDR3 is TGTGCCAGCAGCCCCGAACAGGGGGCGCGCGAGACCCAGTACTTC.